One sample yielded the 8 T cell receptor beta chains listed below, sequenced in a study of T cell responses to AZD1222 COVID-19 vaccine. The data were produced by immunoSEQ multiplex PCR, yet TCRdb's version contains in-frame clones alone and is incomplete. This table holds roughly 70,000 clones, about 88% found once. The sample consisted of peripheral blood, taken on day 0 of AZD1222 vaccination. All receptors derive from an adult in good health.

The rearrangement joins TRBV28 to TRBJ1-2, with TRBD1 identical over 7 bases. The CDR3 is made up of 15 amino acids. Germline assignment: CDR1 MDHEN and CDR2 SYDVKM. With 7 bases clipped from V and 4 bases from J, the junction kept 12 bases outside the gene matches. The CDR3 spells CASTTGKWMLYGYTF. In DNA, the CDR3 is TGTGCCAGCACGACAGGGAAATGGATGCTCTATGGCTACACCTTC.

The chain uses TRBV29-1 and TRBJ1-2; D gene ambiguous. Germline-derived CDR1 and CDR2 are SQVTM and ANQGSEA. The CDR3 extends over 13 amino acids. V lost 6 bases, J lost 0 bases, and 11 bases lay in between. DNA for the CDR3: TGCAGCGTCCAAACTGGGACTAACTATGGCTACACCTTC. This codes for CSVQTGTNYGYTF.

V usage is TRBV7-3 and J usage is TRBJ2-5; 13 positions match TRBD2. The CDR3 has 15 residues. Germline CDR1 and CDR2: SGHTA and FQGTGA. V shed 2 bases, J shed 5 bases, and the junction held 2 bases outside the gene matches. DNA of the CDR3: TGTGCCAGCAGCTTAGGACTAGCGGGAGCGGAGACCCAGTACTTC. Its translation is CASSLGLAGAETQYF.

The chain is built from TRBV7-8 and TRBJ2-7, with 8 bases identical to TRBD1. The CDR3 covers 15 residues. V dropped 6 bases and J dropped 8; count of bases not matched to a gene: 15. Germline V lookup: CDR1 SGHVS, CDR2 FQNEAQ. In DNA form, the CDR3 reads TGTGCCAGCAGGGCGACGCGGGACAGGAAAGGCCAGCAGTACTTC. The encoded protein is CASRATRDRKGQQYF.

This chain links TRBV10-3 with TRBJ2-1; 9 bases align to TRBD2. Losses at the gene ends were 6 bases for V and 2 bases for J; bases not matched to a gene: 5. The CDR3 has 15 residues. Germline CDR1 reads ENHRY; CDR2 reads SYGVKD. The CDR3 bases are TGTGCCATCAGGGATAGCGGGGGCCCCTACAATGAGCAGTTCTTC. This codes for CAIRDSGGPYNEQFF.

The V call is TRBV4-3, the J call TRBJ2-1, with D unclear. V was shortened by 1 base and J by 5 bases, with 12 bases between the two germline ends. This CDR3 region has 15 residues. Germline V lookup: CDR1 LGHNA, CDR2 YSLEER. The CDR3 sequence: CASSQVSVNNNEQFF. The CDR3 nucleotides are TGCGCCAGCAGCCAAGTTTCGGTCAACAACAATGAGCAGTTCTTC.

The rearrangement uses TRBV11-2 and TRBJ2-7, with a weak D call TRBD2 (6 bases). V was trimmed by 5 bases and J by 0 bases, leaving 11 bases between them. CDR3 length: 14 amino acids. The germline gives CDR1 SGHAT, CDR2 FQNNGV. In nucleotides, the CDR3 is TGTGCCAGCAGCCTAGCGCATAGCTCCTACGAGCAGTACTTC. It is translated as CASSLAHSSYEQYF.

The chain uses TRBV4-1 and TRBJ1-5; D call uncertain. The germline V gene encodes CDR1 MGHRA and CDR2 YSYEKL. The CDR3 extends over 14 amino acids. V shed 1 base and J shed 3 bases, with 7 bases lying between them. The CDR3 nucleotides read TGCGCCAGCAGCCAAGCTCGTTCCAATCAGCCCCAGCATTTT. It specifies CASSQARSNQPQHF.